The 8 T cell receptor beta chains reported below all come from one sample, sequenced in a study of T-cell reconstitution after alpha-beta-depleted transplantation in children. The TCRbeta library incorporated unique molecular identifiers. TCRdb reanalysed the PCR reads using MiXCR and keeps one entry per CDR3 protein. Of roughly 500,000 distinct CDR3 sequences listed, around 17% were seen once; the top ten hold roughly 3.3%. Sequencing was performed on PBMCs from the stem cell graft donor, taken from the stem cell graft. All receptors come from a human donor who donated a stem cell graft to a child with acute lymphoblastic leukemia.

This clonotype showed up just a few times. V usage is TRBV29-1 and J usage is TRBJ2-1, with 8 bases fitting TRBD1. The germline V gene has CDR1 SQVTM and CDR2 ANQGSEA. CDR3 length: 14 amino acids. V lost 2 bases, J lost 7 bases, and 7 bases stayed unmatched. In DNA, the CDR3 is TGCAGCGTTGAAACAGGGGGAATACAGAATGAGCAGTTCTTC. This translates into CSVETGGIQNEQFF.

This clonotype came up a few times. V usage is TRBV27 and J usage is TRBJ2-7; D ambiguous. Germline CDR1 MNHEY, CDR2 SMNVEV (reference sequence). The CDR3 has 13 residues. The V end lost 3 bases, the J end lost 2 bases, and 8 bases lay between the germline ends. The CDR3 spells CASSFSSAYEQYF. The CDR3 DNA follows: TGTGCCAGCAGTTTTTCGTCAGCCTACGAGCAGTACTTC.

The chain joins TRBV7-9 to TRBJ2-2; 7 nucleotides line up with TRBD1. The CDR3 length is 17 residues. Germline CDR1 reads SEHNR; CDR2 reads FQNEAQ (reference sequence). V gave up 5 bases and J gave up 3 bases; unmatched junction bases: 12. CDR3 loop: CASSPQETGIYTGELFF. CDR3 nucleotide sequence: TGTGCCAGCAGCCCTCAGGAGACAGGGATATACACCGGGGAGCTGTTTTTT. The variable domain in full, completed from reference TRBV7-9 and TRBJ2-2, reads DTGVSQNPRHKITKRGQNVTFRCDPISEHNRLYWYRQTLGQGPEFLTYFQNEAQLEKSRLLSDRFSAERPKGSFSTLEIQRTEQGDSAMYLCASSPQETGIYTGELFFGEGSRLTVL.

This clonotype occurred a few times. The chain combines TRBV14 with TRBJ2-3; TRBD2 matches at 9 bases. The CDR3 spans 18 residues. The germline gives CDR1 SGHDN, CDR2 FVKESK. J lost 0 bases, V lost 2 bases, and 9 bases had no gene match. DNA for the CDR3: TGTGCCAGCAGCCAACTACGAAGAGCGGGGGGCAGCACAGATACGCAGTATTTT. Translation: CASSQLRRAGGSTDTQYF.

This clonotype was seen only a few times. This chain links TRBV5-1 with TRBJ2-1, with D possibly being TRBD2 (6 bases). Trimming stripped 1 base from V and 7 bases from J, with 27 bases between. Germline V CDR1 and CDR2: SGHRS, YFSETQ. This CDR3 has 19 amino acids. In DNA form, the CDR3 reads TGCGCCAGCAGCTTGCCCGTGTCCGGACGGGGGATTTCTGTGAATGAGCAGTTCTTC. It encodes CASSLPVSGRGISVNEQFF.

There are a few counts of this clonotype. The gene calls are TRBV6-1 and TRBJ2-1, with 8 bases aligning to TRBD1. The V and J ends lost 6 bases and 6 bases, in that order; junction bases with no gene match: 10. Per germline, CDR1 MNHNS and CDR2 SASEGT. The CDR3 length is 15 residues. CDR3 bases: TGTGCCAGCAGATTCGACAGGGGCGGCTTCAATGAGCAGTTCTTC. This codes for CASRFDRGGFNEQFF.

This clonotype was recorded at least ten times. This chain links TRBV9 with TRBJ2-1, with TRBD1 identical over 10 bases. Trimming removed 3 bases from V and 5 bases from J; junction bases left unmatched: 8. The CDR3 has 16 residues. In germline, CDR1 is SGDLS, CDR2 YYNGEE. In DNA, the CDR3 is TGTGCCAGCAGCGCAAGGGGACAGGGGTCCCACAATGAGCAGTTCTTC. Protein sequence: CASSARGQGSHNEQFF.

This clonotype was found a few times. The V and J genes are TRBV5-1 and TRBJ2-1; 11 bases are shared with TRBD2. Germline V lookup: CDR1 SGHRS, CDR2 YFSETQ. J gave up 7 bases and V 0 bases, and 9 bases lay outside the gene matches. CDR3 length equals 17 residues. CDR3 in amino acids: CASSLAILTSGTNEQFF. Here the CDR3 DNA reads TGCGCCAGCAGCTTGGCCATTTTGACTAGCGGGACTAATGAGCAGTTCTTC.